This T cell receptor beta chain was identified in a study of blood T cell repertoires in COVID-19. The trim removed 6 bases at V and 6 bases at J, leaving 8 bases unmatched. Germline loops: CDR1 SGHRS, CDR2 YFSETQ. This CDR3 has 14 amino acids. Libraries were prepared by immunoSEQ multiplex PCR; TCRdb keeps only in-frame clonotypes and omits some of them. The sample contains approximately 270,000 clones, around nine tenths of which appear only once. The chain is built from TRBV5-1 and TRBJ2-7; TRBD2 matches at 11 bases. The clonotype comes from a woman in her fifties or sixties who had recovered from COVID-19. The sample comprised PBMCs or T cells enriched from blood (not recorded which). The CDR3 here is CASTELAGVTEQYF. As DNA, the CDR3 is TGCGCCAGCACGGAACTAGCGGGAGTTACCGAGCAGTACTTC.